Listed here are 31 T cell receptor beta chains from one sample, sequenced in a study of response to subunit inactivated influenza vaccine. One entry per CDR3 protein, called by TCRdb with MiXCR from the RT-PCR reads. The sample has approximately 520,000 distinct CDR3 sequences; 25% are singletons. The sample consisted of CD4+ T cells sorted from PBMCs, taken about 5 days after vaccination. These receptors came from a man aged 50 or older who received an inactivated influenza vaccine.

This chain links TRBV5-1 with TRBJ2-5; TRBD2 agrees at 9 bases. The J segment lost 6 bases and the V segment lost 0 bases, leaving 3 bases of the junction unmatched. Germline V gives CDR1 SGHRS, CDR2 YFSETQ. This CDR3 comprises 14 residues. The CDR3 spells CASSLDSGRQTQYF. The CDR3 DNA follows: TGCGCCAGCAGCTTGGATAGCGGGAGACAGACCCAGTACTTC.

The chain carries TRBV4-2 and TRBJ2-5; a possible D gene is TRBD2 (6 bases). V was pared by 1 base and J by 4 bases, with 13 bases between. The CDR3 has 15 amino acids. Germline CDR1 LGHNA, CDR2 YNFKEQ. The CDR3 spells CASSQVRSGAETQYF. DNA for the CDR3: TGTGCCAGCAGCCAAGTACGCTCGGGAGCAGAGACCCAGTACTTC.

The genes are TRBV20-1 and TRBJ2-1, with TRBD2 identical over 8 bases. V was pared by 6 bases and J by 0 bases, with 4 bases of the junction left unmatched. Germline V CDR1 and CDR2: DFQATT, SNEGSKA (reference sequence). The CDR3 runs 14 residues. The DNA of the CDR3 is TGCAGTGCCACTAGCGGAGCCTCCTACAATGAGCAGTTCTTC. Its translation: CSATSGASYNEQFF.

This clonotype turned up a few times. The chain couples TRBV20-1 to TRBJ2-7, with D perhaps matching TRBD2 (6 bases). The CDR3 spans 14 residues. Germline V gene data show CDR1 as DFQATT and CDR2 as SNEGSKA (reference sequence). Trimming stripped 5 bases from V and 0 bases from J, with 14 bases between. CDR3 sequence (DNA): TGCAGTGCTGCCTCTAGCGTCCGCTCCTACGAGCAGTACTTC. Amino acids: CSAASSVRSYEQYF.

This chain joins TRBV4-2 and TRBJ2-3; 8 bases match TRBD2. Trimming cost V 0 bases and J 6 bases; bases outside gene matches: 5. Germline values: CDR1 LGHNA, CDR2 YNFKEQ. The CDR3 contains 15 residues. The CDR3 DNA reads as TGTGCCAGCAGCCAAGAGGGCGGGAGGTCGGATACGCAGTATTTT. Encoded protein: CASSQEGGRSDTQYF.

This clonotype was observed a handful of times. V and J are TRBV20-1 and TRBJ2-5; 8 bases match TRBD2. The V segment lost 0 bases and the J segment 4 bases; nucleotides outside the gene matches: 4. Germline-derived CDR1 and CDR2 are DFQATT and SNEGSKA (reference sequence). The CDR3 extends over 14 amino acids. The CDR3 coding sequence is TGCAGTGCTAGAGATCTACGGGAGGGAGAGACCCAGTACTTC. Protein sequence: CSARDLREGETQYF.

The chain is built from TRBV7-2 and TRBJ2-5; 8 bases agree with TRBD2. With 5 bases clipped from V and 4 bases from J, the junction kept 9 bases outside the gene matches. This CDR3 is 15 amino acids long. Germline lookup yields CDR1 SGHTA and CDR2 FQGNSA. DNA of the CDR3: TGTGCCAGCAGCGCAAGACTAGCGTGGACAGAGACCCAGTACTTC. It codes for CASSARLAWTETQYF.

The rearrangement links TRBV28 to TRBJ1-1; no reliable D call. This CDR3 spans 14 amino acids. Trimming removed 5 bases from V and 2 bases from J, with 12 bases in between. Germline V gene data show CDR1 as MDHEN and CDR2 as SYDVKM. The CDR3 bases are TGTGCCAGCAGTCCCCCCGTGGATAACACTGAAGCTTTCTTT. Translating gives CASSPPVDNTEAFF.

This clonotype was recorded at least ten times. V gene TRBV6-2 or TRBV6-3 combines with J gene TRBJ2-2; 7 positions agree with TRBD1. The junction had 4 bases not matched to a gene; V was cut back by 5 bases and J by 4 bases. This CDR3 is built from 14 residues. Germline V gene lookup returns CDR1 MNHEY and CDR2 SVGEGT. The CDR3 nucleotides read TGTGCCAGCAGTCGACAGGGAATCACCGGGGAGCTGTTTTTT. Amino acid sequence: CASSRQGITGELFF.

This clonotype has a handful of counts. The rearrangement uses TRBV7-8 and TRBJ1-2; TRBD1 is a possible D gene (5 bases). Germline V gives CDR1 SGHVS, CDR2 FQNEAQ. The CDR3 consists of 15 residues. The V and J ends lost 2 bases and 4 bases respectively, with 14 bases between them. The CDR3: CASSLSGTVLYGYTF. The CDR3 nucleotides read TGTGCCAGCAGCTTATCCGGGACCGTCCTCTATGGCTACACCTTC.

The J gene is TRBJ2-1, the V gene TRBV11-2; 11 nucleotides line up with TRBD2. The CDR3 sequence is 16 residues long. Trimming took 4 bases from V and 5 from J; bases not matched to a gene: 7. Germline V gives CDR1 SGHAT, CDR2 FQNNGV. CDR3 DNA: TGTGCCAGCAGCTCCTCCCTAGCGGGAGGTAACAATGAGCAGTTCTTC. Amino acids: CASSSSLAGGNNEQFF.

This clonotype turned up a few times. The rearrangement joins TRBV20-1 to TRBJ2-2; possible D gene TRBD2, 5 bases. The CDR3 consists of 16 residues. The germline V gene has CDR1 DFQATT and CDR2 SNEGSKA (reference sequence). Trimming removed 3 bases at V and 2 bases at J, with 16 bases between. The DNA of the CDR3 is TGCAGTGCTAGCAAGAGGAGGATCACAAACACCGGGGAGCTGTTTTTT. Encoded protein: CSASKRRITNTGELFF.

The rearrangement uses TRBV20-1 and TRBJ2-3; a possible D gene is TRBD2 (6 bases). V was trimmed by 5 bases and J by 3 bases, leaving 12 bases between them. This CDR3 spans 13 amino acids. Germline-derived CDR1 and CDR2 are DFQATT and SNEGSKA (reference sequence). The CDR3 spells CSAPIAVTDTQYF. The CDR3 bases are TGCAGTGCTCCAATAGCGGTTACAGATACGCAGTATTTT.

The V and J genes are TRBV7-2 and TRBJ1-1; no firm D call. Trimming took off 1 base at V and 5 bases at J, with 14 bases between the two ends. The CDR3 sequence is 15 residues long. Looked up from germline, CDR1 is SGHTA and CDR2 is FQGNSA. DNA for the CDR3: TGTGCCAGCAGCTTAGAGCCGGGGTCGGTAACTGAAGCTTTCTTT. Protein: CASSLEPGSVTEAFF.

This clonotype was seen only a few times. The CDR3: CASSLADWVGTEAFF. CDR3 in DNA: TGTGCCAGCAGCTTAGCAGATTGGGTGGGCACTGAAGCTTTCTTT. The gene calls are TRBV7-9 and TRBJ1-1; D not certain. Germline CDR1 and CDR2: SEHNR and FQNEAQ (reference sequence). This CDR3 is built from 15 residues. Trimming took 0 bases from V and 4 from J, leaving 12 bases between them.

A few counts support this clonotype. The chain has TRBV20-1 and TRBJ2-3; D ambiguous. CDR1 and CDR2 (germline): DFQATT, SNEGSKA (reference sequence). V lost 2 bases and J lost 5, with 11 bases in between. The CDR3 totals 13 residues. The CDR3 loop is CSARLIGLDTQYF. Here the CDR3 DNA reads TGCAGTGCTAGATTAATAGGGTTAGATACGCAGTATTTT.

The chain employs TRBV5-6 and TRBJ2-5; D possibly corresponds to TRBD1 (6 bases). The germline V gene encodes CDR1 SGHDT and CDR2 YYEEEE. This CDR3 comprises 15 residues. V lost 4 bases, J lost 0 bases, and 13 bases lay in between. The CDR3 nucleotides read TGTGCCAGCAGCCGGACAGCTTATAACCAAGAGACCCAGTACTTC. Residues: CASSRTAYNQETQYF.

V usage is TRBV7-9 and J usage is TRBJ2-7, with D tentatively TRBD1 or TRBD2 (5 bases each). This CDR3 has 11 residues. Between the trimmed V and J ends, which lost 8 bases and 4 bases, there was a span of 9 bases. Germline V gene data show CDR1 as SEHNR and CDR2 as FQNEAQ (reference sequence). In DNA, the CDR3 is TGTGCCAGCGGGGACGGGTACGAGCAGTACTTC. Translating it yields CASGDGYEQYF. Variable domain in full (rest from reference TRBV7-9 and TRBJ2-7): DTGVSQNPRHKITKRGQNVTFRCDPISEHNRLYWYRQTLGQGPEFLTYFQNEAQLEKSRLLSDRFSAERPKGSFSTLEIQRTEQGDSAMYLCASGDGYEQYFGPGTRLTVT.

This clonotype was observed a handful of times. V usage is TRBV9 and J usage is TRBJ2-3; maybe TRBD1 (6 bases). Germline-derived CDR1 and CDR2 are SGDLS and YYNGEE. V lost 0 bases to trimming and J lost 7 bases, with 21 bases between them. This CDR3 has 17 residues. The CDR3 region is CASSVASGQPSAHTQYF. The CDR3 DNA sequence: TGTGCCAGCAGCGTAGCCTCTGGACAGCCGTCCGCTCATACGCAGTATTTT.

This clonotype has ten or more counts. J is TRBJ2-7 and V is TRBV7-3; D is tentatively TRBD1 or TRBD2 (5 bases each). Germline V CDR1 and CDR2: SGHTA, FQGTGA. Trimming cost V 1 base and J 6 bases, with 13 bases left between them. The CDR3 runs to 14 residues. CDR3 sequence reads: CASSLSGGVSEQYF. The CDR3, as DNA: TGTGCCAGCAGCTTAAGTGGGGGAGTAAGCGAGCAGTACTTC.

Only a few counts were recorded for this clonotype. The chain couples TRBV20-1 to TRBJ2-3; 7 bases fit TRBD1. Looked up from germline, CDR1 is DFQATT and CDR2 is SNEGSKA (reference sequence). V shed 1 base, J shed 0 bases, and the junction held 13 bases outside the gene matches. The length of the CDR3 is 18 residues. CDR3 sequence reads: CSARGTGTAKASTDTQYF. CDR3 bases: TGCAGTGCTAGAGGAACCGGGACAGCCAAGGCCAGCACAGATACGCAGTATTTT.

This clonotype came up many times. This chain connects TRBV3-1 to TRBJ1-1, with a tentative D call TRBD1 (5 bases). The V and J ends lost 2 bases and 1 base respectively, with 11 bases between them. The CDR3 length is 15 residues. Germline-derived CDR1 and CDR2 are LGHDT and YNNKEL (reference sequence). CDR3 in DNA: TGTGCCAGCAGCCAACAGGGAAGGGGGAACACTGAAGCTTTCTTT. It is translated as CASSQQGRGNTEAFF.

The chain carries TRBV28 and TRBJ1-5; D is ambiguous. The CDR3 extends over 17 amino acids. Germline CDR1 MDHEN, CDR2 SYDVKM. Between the trimmed V and J ends, which lost 5 bases and 9 bases, there was a span of 26 bases. The CDR3 sequence is CASSGGLGAGGRPPQHF. The CDR3 DNA reads TGTGCCAGCAGTGGAGGTTTGGGAGCCGGAGGAAGGCCGCCCCAGCATTTT.

The chain combines TRBV19 with TRBJ1-1; D remains unclear. Germline V gives CDR1 LNHDA, CDR2 SQIVND (reference sequence). V shed 9 bases and J shed 0 bases, with 8 bases lying between them. The CDR3 runs 12 residues. As DNA, the CDR3 is TGTGCCAGCTCCATGTTGAACACTGAAGCTTTCTTT. It yields the protein CASSMLNTEAFF.

The chain combines TRBV20-1 with TRBJ2-1; 15 bases are a match to TRBD2. Trimming removed 6 bases from V and 7 bases from J; junction bases left unmatched: 10. The V gene's germline CDR1 is DFQATT and CDR2 SNEGSKA (reference sequence). The CDR3 loop spans 16 amino acids. DNA of the CDR3: TGCAGTGCCGAGGGACTAGCGGGAGGTACCGGGAATGAGCAGTTCTTC. It codes for CSAEGLAGGTGNEQFF.

The table lists this clonotype with a few counts. The rearrangement links TRBV5-1 to TRBJ2-5; tentative D call: TRBD1 (5 bases). The CDR3 is made up of 13 amino acids. The V end lost 4 bases, the J end lost 2 bases, and 9 bases lay between the germline ends. Germline CDR1 and CDR2: SGHRS and YFSETQ. CDR3 region: CASSQGDQETQYF. For the CDR3, the DNA is TGCGCCAGCAGCCAAGGGGATCAAGAGACCCAGTACTTC.

The chain links TRBV18 to TRBJ2-1; the D gene is possibly TRBD2 (6 bases). V was clipped by 3 bases and J by 4 bases, with 13 bases between them. CDR1 KGHSH and CDR2 LQKENI come from the germline V gene. CDR3 size: 15 residues. Here the CDR3 DNA reads TGTGCCAGCTCACCGACTAGAACCTCTTACAATGAGCAGTTCTTC. Translation: CASSPTRTSYNEQFF.

This clonotype was counted many times. As DNA, the CDR3 is TGCAGCGTTGAACAGGGTTCTGGGGAGCTGTTTTTT. Translation gives CSVEQGSGELFF. The gene calls are TRBV29-1 and TRBJ2-2; TRBD1 is a possible D gene (5 bases). V lost 2 bases, J lost 8 bases, and 9 bases lay in between. Germline values: CDR1 SQVTM, CDR2 ANQGSEA. The CDR3 is made up of 12 amino acids.

V and J are TRBV11-2 and TRBJ2-5; D is undetermined. The CDR3 contains 12 residues. Trimming removed 4 bases from V and 5 bases from J, with 8 bases in between. Germline V gene sequence: CDR1 SGHAT, CDR2 FQNNGV. The CDR3 sequence is CASSSWIETQYF. In DNA form, the CDR3 reads TGTGCCAGCAGCTCATGGATCGAGACCCAGTACTTC.

The gene calls are TRBV20-1 and TRBJ2-1, with 10 nucleotides matching TRBD2. The CDR3 runs to 16 residues. Germline-derived CDR1 and CDR2 are DFQATT and SNEGSKA (reference sequence). V trimming: 6 bases; J trimming: 7 bases; junction bases outside the gene matches: 15. The CDR3 loop reads CSAPSPAGGPSNEQFF. CDR3 bases: TGCAGTGCACCCTCCCCAGCGGGGGGGCCCAGTAATGAGCAGTTCTTC.

The rearrangement links TRBV28 to TRBJ2-7; 11 bases match TRBD1. The J segment lost 2 bases and the V segment lost 9 bases, leaving 3 bases of the junction unmatched. This CDR3 region has 13 residues. Germline CDR1 is MDHEN and CDR2 is SYDVKM. CDR3 protein: CASAGQGAYEQYF. CDR3 nucleotides: TGTGCCAGTGCGGGACAGGGGGCCTACGAGCAGTACTTC.